This T cell receptor (beta chain) was profiled in a study of cytomegalovirus exposure and HLA in healthy donors. Comment on this clone: As yet, its antigen is unknown.

Points from the study as a whole: The authors later found TCR association rates varying by HLA locus, with DRB1 most and HLA-C fewest.

60 Vbeta and 13 Jbeta primers were used in PCR. This table comes from immunoSEQ multiplex PCR, and its TCRdb copy is limited to in-frame clones, with some not included. The sample consists of roughly 150,000 clones, approximately 85% of them appearing once. This CDR3 has 18 amino acids. The germline CDR1 and CDR2 sequences are LNHNV and YYDKDF (reference sequence). V was pared by 5 bases and J by 1 base, with 20 bases between. Sequencing was carried out using PBMCs. The chain has TRBV15 and TRBJ2-2, with no clear D. The sequence was collected from a woman aged 18 to 35 in good health and CMV-seronegative. CDR3 protein: CATSSAGSSYMNTGELFF. In DNA, the CDR3 is TGTGCCACCAGCTCTGCCGGGTCCTCGTATATGAACACCGGGGAGCTGTTTTTT.